This TCR beta chain was sequenced for a study of T cells in Graves' hyperthyroidism and ophthalmopathy (dated by TCRdb to the late 2010s). About the full investigation: Peripheral blood was sampled at the time of initial diagnosis, prior to any treatment. TCR V-J signatures able to tell the groups apart were searched for in a discovery cohort of 100 or so patients, of whom roughly 42 had Graves' ophthalmopathy and 55 to 65 had stable Graves' hyperthyroidism. TCR Vbeta CDR3 sequencing of some 140 peripheral blood samples (approximately 44 ophthalmopathy, 75 hyperthyroidism and some 17 progressor patients) is reported in the paper. The roughly 100 discovery patients were randomly divided into training and test sets at a 7:3 ratio. Whether ophthalmopathy could be predicted prospectively was tested in an independent validation cohort made up of approximately 19 hyperthyroidism patients plus 17 patients who later progressed to ophthalmopathy. The study also compared thyroid tissue and blood T-cell repertoires from 6 or 7 Graves' hyperthyroidism patients. Once sampling was done, hyperthyroidism patients were given methimazole at a starting dose of 30 mg daily, whereas ophthalmopathy patients were given high-dose intravenous methylprednisolone.

In the ophthalmopathy patients, disease was moderately to severely active, with a Clinical Activity Score of 3 or more, a NOSPECS grade of 4 or more, and a duration of less than 3 months. Any patient with an uncontrolled infection, another autoimmune disease, pregnancy or lactation was excluded. Diagnoses were established on the basis of clinical symptoms, serum thyroxine and TRAb, thyroid ultrasound, and orbital computed tomography. PBMCs were isolated from about 9.2 ml of fresh peripheral blood by Ficoll-Paque density gradient centrifugation. Trizol reagent was used to extract total RNA, and RNA quality was then checked on an Agilent 2100 Bioanalyzer. On the study overall, not on this receptor specifically: No statistical method was used to set the sample size in advance, and investigators knew the group allocation. Blood samples also contained most of the expanded thyroid clonotypes (frequency above 0.001), which suggests that blood repertoires may reflect thyroid immune responses. In validation, the model predicted progression to ophthalmopathy a median of about 6.5 months before onset, with 65% to 71% sensitivity and roughly 72% specificity. In cross-validation, a model built on a 13 V-J signature told ophthalmopathy apart from stable hyperthyroidism with roughly 87% sensitivity and roughly 82% specificity, and in testing the same model reached 80%/75%.

From the cysteine up to the phenylalanine, the CDR3 has a length of 12 residues. Only the CDR3 region is kept as DNA, spanning 36 bases read in frame from base 1. Cut back by 3 bases and 4 bases, the V and J ends lie 7 bases apart. Per the germline V gene, SGDLS is the CDR1 and YYNGEE is the CDR2. This clonotype has at least ten counts. The specificity of this receptor is unknown. It has no much larger one-base neighbor in the sample; base qualities were not kept. The TCR beta CDR3 regions were amplified from the RNA transcripts. The first round of RT-PCR for the TCR CDR3 was performed with the HTBI primer set and the Qiagen OneStep RT-PCR kit. Libraries were constructed in a second round of multiplex PCR, after which size selection and purification were performed. Paired-end sequencing of the libraries was performed with 100 bp reads on an Illumina HiSeq2000. In the source study's methods: SOAPnuke was used to process the raw data, throwing out any read that contained adapters or uncalled bases, had a mean Phred below 15, or lacked an exact constant-primer or identifier match. High-quality paired reads were merged using COPE v1.2.5, and each unique nucleotide sequence was defined as a clonotype. MiTCR v1.1 was used to align clonotypes to the IMGT TRBV, TRBD and TRBJ reference segments. Only V-J combinations with frequency above 0.0001, covering about 99% of repertoires, were analysed. The TCS score was defined as F50 (clonal expansion) divided by E x V (chaos), with BLOSUM62-based TCRdist calculated between CDR3 peptides within each V-J. Welch's t-statistics and random forest reduced approximately 520 V-J features to fewer than 15, which were used in a naive Bayes classifier (R e1071). TCRdb handled the public reads itself, with Q25 trimming in fastp and clone calling in MiXCR, and kept productive beta chains. Rows with a matching CDR3 protein are joined into one entry that keeps the most common DNA and genes. The V and J calls were not made by the authors but by TCRdb's processing. Within this sample are around 600,000 distinct CDR3 sequences, with around 14% of them counted one time only. Jointly, the top ten make up roughly 7% of the sample.

Here the chain combines TRBV9 and TRBJ1-2; no D gene can be assigned with confidence. Sequencing was carried out using blood. The source is a woman under 30 with Graves' ophthalmopathy. The nucleotide sequence reads TGTGCCAGCAGCGCAGAGCTCTATGGCTACACCTTC. Translated, this gives CASSAELYGYTF.